These 18 T cell receptor beta chains were sequenced from one sample in a study of blood T cell repertoires in COVID-19. TCRdb keeps only in-frame clones here, not all; method: immunoSEQ multiplex PCR. The repertoire has approximately 240,000 clones, 75% to 95% of them found once; the top ten carry less than 2.5%. The sequenced sample consisted of PBMCs or T cells enriched from blood (not recorded which). These receptors originate from a woman in her late teens or twenties who had recovered from COVID-19.

This clone was recorded only once. V usage is TRBV28 and J usage is TRBJ2-5; 8 bases match TRBD2. Unmatched junction bases numbered 8, after V lost 4 bases and J lost 4 bases. There are 15 residues in the CDR3. Germline V gene data show CDR1 as MDHEN and CDR2 as SYDVKM. The CDR3 sequence: CASSSSRLAGETQYF. CDR3 sequence (DNA): TGTGCCAGCAGTTCGTCGCGGCTAGCGGGAGAGACCCAGTACTTC.

The chain uses TRBV9 and TRBJ2-3; 9 bases are shared with TRBD2. The CDR3 runs to 15 residues. Germline assignment: CDR1 SGDLS and CDR2 YYNGEE. The V segment lost 0 bases and the J segment 2 bases; nucleotides outside the gene matches: 1. The CDR3 loop is CASSVASGDTDTQYF. CDR3 DNA sequence: TGTGCCAGCAGCGTAGCTAGCGGGGACACAGATACGCAGTATTTT.

This rearrangement joins TRBV3-1 (or the pseudogene TRBV3-2) to TRBJ2-7, with a tentative D call TRBD2 (5 bases). V shed 1 base and J shed 2 bases, with 9 bases lying between them. Germline CDR1 reads LGHDT; CDR2 reads YNNKEL (reference sequence). The CDR3 loop spans 14 amino acids. CDR3 DNA: TGTGCCAGCAGCCAAGCCCCACTAGCCTACGAGCAGTACTTC. Amino acids: CASSQAPLAYEQYF.

The V and J genes are TRBV5-6 and TRBJ2-5, with D perhaps matching TRBD1 (5 bases). CDR1 and CDR2 (germline): SGHDT, YYEEEE. V lost 1 base and J 5 bases, leaving 12 bases between the germline ends. The CDR3 is made up of 14 amino acids. The CDR3 here is CASSLWGLEETQYF. CDR3 DNA: TGTGCCAGCAGCTTGTGGGGCTTAGAGGAGACCCAGTACTTC.

The chain combines TRBV5-4 with TRBJ1-2; no firm D call. Germline CDR1 SGHNT, CDR2 YYREEE (reference sequence). V dropped 7 bases and J dropped 6 bases, with 16 bases sitting between them. The length of the CDR3 is 13 residues. CDR3 amino acids: CASQRSGSDGYTF. The CDR3, as DNA: TGTGCCAGCCAAAGATCAGGTTCGGATGGCTACACCTTC.

This clone was seen a single time. This rearrangement joins TRBV19 to TRBJ2-4; tentatively, D is TRBD1 (6 bases). From germline, CDR1 is LNHDA and CDR2 SQIVND (reference sequence). The V end lost 5 bases, the J end lost 0 bases, and 20 bases lay between the germline ends. The CDR3 runs 18 residues. CDR3 sequence (DNA): TGTGCCAGTAGTTTGGGGGCCGACACGCTTCTAGCCAAAAACATTCAGTACTTC. Translating it yields CASSLGADTLLAKNIQYF.

V gene TRBV7-2 combines with J gene TRBJ2-7; D is perhaps TRBD2 (6 bases). Trimming shortened V by 1 base and J by 3 bases, and 10 bases separated the two germline ends. Germline V gives CDR1 SGHTA, CDR2 FQGNSA. This CDR3 region has 14 residues. The CDR3 DNA follows: TGTGCCAGCAGCTTAGAGCGGGTGAACTACGAGCAGTACTTC. This translates into CASSLERVNYEQYF.

The V and J genes are TRBV5-1 and TRBJ1-1; 7 bases align to TRBD1. This CDR3 has 16 amino acids. From germline, CDR1 is SGHRS and CDR2 YFSETQ. V lost 0 bases to trimming and J lost 5 bases; unmatched junction nucleotides: 10. CDR3 in amino acids: CASSLEGQIEETEAFF. The CDR3 DNA is TGCGCCAGCAGCTTGGAGGGACAGATAGAGGAAACTGAAGCTTTCTTT.

The V and J genes are TRBV19 and TRBJ1-2; 8 nucleotides match TRBD1. This CDR3 region has 14 residues. The germline V gene has CDR1 LNHDA and CDR2 SQIVND (reference sequence). Trimming at V came to 7 bases and at J to 11 bases, leaving 15 bases not matched to a gene. CDR3 sequence (DNA): TGTGCCAGTAATCTGGACAGGGCTTCTATCAGGTACACCTTC. This translates into CASNLDRASIRYTF.

The V call is TRBV11-2, the J call TRBJ1-1, with D possibly matching TRBD1 (5 bases). The CDR3 runs 13 residues. Germline V gives CDR1 SGHAT, CDR2 FQNNGV. V lost 5 bases, J lost 6 bases, and 13 bases lay in between. In DNA, the CDR3 is TGTGCCAGCAGCACGCAGGGATTTGCTGAAGCTTTCTTT. It translates to CASSTQGFAEAFF.

This chain connects TRBV27 to TRBJ1-2; 7 bases fit TRBD1. The CDR3 consists of 14 residues. The trim removed 5 bases at V and 4 bases at J, leaving 7 bases unmatched. Germline CDR1 MNHEY, CDR2 SMNVEV (reference sequence). The CDR3 DNA sequence: TGTGCCAGCAGTCCGACCTCAGGGGGCTATGGCTACACCTTC. It encodes CASSPTSGGYGYTF.

CDR3 residues: CASSAIKGNQPQHF. The CDR3 nucleotides read TGTGCCAGCAGCGCTATCAAAGGCAATCAGCCCCAGCATTTT. The chain uses TRBV9 and TRBJ1-5; D not resolved. The CDR3 has 14 residues. Per the germline V gene, CDR1 is SGDLS and CDR2 is YYNGEE. V was clipped by 3 bases and J by 2 bases, with 9 bases between them.

This chain links TRBV24-1 with TRBJ1-2; 10 positions match TRBD1. The CDR3 sequence is 15 residues long. The germline gives CDR1 KGHDR, CDR2 SFDVKD. Germline trimming cut 4 bases from V and 2 bases from J; bases unmatched to any gene: 3. CDR3 nucleotides: TGTGCCACCAGTGACCAGACAGGGGGCAACTATGGCTACACCTTC. This codes for CATSDQTGGNYGYTF.

The CDR3: CASLRGDQETQYF. CDR3 DNA: TGTGCCAGCCTCAGGGGGGATCAAGAGACCCAGTACTTC. This chain links TRBV6-6 with TRBJ2-5, with D perhaps matching TRBD1 (7 bases). Germline CDR1 is MNHNY and CDR2 is SVGAGI (reference sequence). V lost 8 bases to trimming and J lost 2 bases, with 12 bases between them. The CDR3 contains 13 residues.

The CDR3 here is CASSLREQGEETQYF. Written as DNA, the CDR3 is TGTGCCAGCAGCCTCCGGGAACAGGGAGAGGAGACCCAGTACTTC. V gene TRBV28 combines with J gene TRBJ2-5; weak D call: TRBD1 (6 bases). CDR3 length equals 15 residues. Trimming cost V 6 bases and J 5 bases, with 19 bases left between them. Germline V CDR1 and CDR2: MDHEN, SYDVKM.

This clone has only a few counts. The J gene is TRBJ2-1, the V gene TRBV5-1, with 7 bases fitting TRBD2. Germline V gives CDR1 SGHRS, CDR2 YFSETQ. This CDR3 contains 15 residues. J lost 7 bases, V lost 0 bases, and 7 bases had no gene match. The CDR3 reads CASSLDGGRWNEQFF. CDR3 nucleotides: TGCGCCAGCAGCTTGGATGGCGGGAGATGGAATGAGCAGTTCTTC.

This clone is a singleton in its sample. The chain is built from TRBV6-2 or TRBV6-3 and TRBJ1-4, with 7 bases matching TRBD1. The germline V gene encodes CDR1 MNHEY and CDR2 SVGEGT. The CDR3 totals 16 residues. V shed 2 bases and J 5 bases; nucleotides not matched to a gene: 8. The CDR3 DNA is TGTGCCAGCAGTTACACGACGGGACAGTTAAATGAAAAACTGTTTTTT. Protein sequence: CASSYTTGQLNEKLFF.

CDR3 in DNA: TGTGCCAGCAGTACACGGACAGGGGCGATGAACACTGAAGCTTTCTTT. Translating it yields CASSTRTGAMNTEAFF. This rearrangement joins TRBV27 to TRBJ1-1, with TRBD1 matching over 9 bases. The CDR3 covers 16 residues. Trimming took 5 bases from V and 0 from J; bases not matched to a gene: 7. The germline CDR1 and CDR2 sequences are MNHEY and SMNVEV (reference sequence).